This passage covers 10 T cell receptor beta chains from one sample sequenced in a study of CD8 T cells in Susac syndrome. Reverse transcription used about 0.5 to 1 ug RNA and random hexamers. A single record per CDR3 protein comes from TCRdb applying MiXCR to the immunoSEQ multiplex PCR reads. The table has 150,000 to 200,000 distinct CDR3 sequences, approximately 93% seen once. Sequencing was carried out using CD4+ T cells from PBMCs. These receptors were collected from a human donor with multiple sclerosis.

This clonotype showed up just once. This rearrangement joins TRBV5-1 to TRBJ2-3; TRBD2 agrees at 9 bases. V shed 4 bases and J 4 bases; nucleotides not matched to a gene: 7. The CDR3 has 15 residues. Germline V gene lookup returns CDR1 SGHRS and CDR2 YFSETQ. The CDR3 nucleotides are TGCGCCAGCAGCCTCTCGCGGGGGGGCCCAGATACGCAGTATTTT. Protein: CASSLSRGGPDTQYF.

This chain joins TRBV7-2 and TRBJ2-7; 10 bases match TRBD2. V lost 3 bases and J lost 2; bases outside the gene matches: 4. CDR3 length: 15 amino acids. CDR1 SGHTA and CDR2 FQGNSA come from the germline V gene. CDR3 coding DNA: TGTGCCAGCAGCTTGTCTAGCGGGAGAACCTACGAGCAGTACTTC. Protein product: CASSLSSGRTYEQYF. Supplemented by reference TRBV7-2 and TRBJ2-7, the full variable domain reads GAGVSQSPSNKVTEKGKDVELRCDPISGHTALYWYRQSLGQGLEFLIYFQGNSAPDKSGLPSDRFSAERTGGSVSTLTIQRTQQEDSAVYLCASSLSSGRTYEQYFGPGTRLTVT.

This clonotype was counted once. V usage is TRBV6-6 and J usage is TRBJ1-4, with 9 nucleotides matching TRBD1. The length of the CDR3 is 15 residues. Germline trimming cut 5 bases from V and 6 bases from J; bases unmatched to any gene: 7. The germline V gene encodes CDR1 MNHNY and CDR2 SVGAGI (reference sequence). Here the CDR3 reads CASSRGQGGYEKLFF. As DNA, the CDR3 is TGTGCCAGCAGTCGGGGACAGGGAGGTTATGAAAAACTGTTTTTT.

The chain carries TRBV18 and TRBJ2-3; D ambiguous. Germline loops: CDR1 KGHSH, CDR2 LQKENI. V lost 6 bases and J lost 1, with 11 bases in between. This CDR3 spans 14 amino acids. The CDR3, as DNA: TGTGCCAGCTCTCCTCCCTCCGGCACAGATACGCAGTATTTT. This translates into CASSPPSGTDTQYF.

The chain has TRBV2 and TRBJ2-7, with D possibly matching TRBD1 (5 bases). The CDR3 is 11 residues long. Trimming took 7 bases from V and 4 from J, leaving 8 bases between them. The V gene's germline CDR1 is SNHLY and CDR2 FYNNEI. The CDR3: CASKQEYEQYF. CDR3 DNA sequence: TGTGCCAGCAAACAGGAATACGAGCAGTACTTC. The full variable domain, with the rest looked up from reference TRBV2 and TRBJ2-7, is EPEVTQTPSHQVTQMGQEVILRCVPISNHLYFYWYRQILGQKVEFLVSFYNNEISEKSEIFDDQFSVERPDGSNFTLKIRSTKLEDSAMYFCASKQEYEQYFGPGTRLTVT.

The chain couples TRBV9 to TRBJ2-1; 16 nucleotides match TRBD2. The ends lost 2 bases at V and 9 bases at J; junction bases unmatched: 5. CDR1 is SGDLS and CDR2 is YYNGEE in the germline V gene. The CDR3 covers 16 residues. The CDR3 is CASSVGLAGGPIEQFF. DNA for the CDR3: TGTGCCAGCAGCGTGGGACTAGCGGGGGGGCCCATTGAGCAGTTCTTC.

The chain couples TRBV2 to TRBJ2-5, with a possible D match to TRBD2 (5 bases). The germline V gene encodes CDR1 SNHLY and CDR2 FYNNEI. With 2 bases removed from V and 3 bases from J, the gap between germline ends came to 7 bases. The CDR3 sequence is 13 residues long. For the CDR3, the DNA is TGTGCCAGCAGTGAATCGGGGAAAGAGACCCAGTACTTC. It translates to CASSESGKETQYF.

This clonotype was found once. The DNA for the CDR3 is TGTGCCAGCAGCTTCGCAGGGGGCTGGAACACTGAAGCTTTCTTT. It encodes CASSFAGGWNTEAFF. V gene TRBV7-9 combines with J gene TRBJ1-1, with 8 bases fitting TRBD1. The CDR3 contains 15 residues. The V and J ends lost 3 bases and 1 base, in that order; junction bases with no gene match: 4. Germline loops: CDR1 SEHNR, CDR2 FQNEAQ (reference sequence).

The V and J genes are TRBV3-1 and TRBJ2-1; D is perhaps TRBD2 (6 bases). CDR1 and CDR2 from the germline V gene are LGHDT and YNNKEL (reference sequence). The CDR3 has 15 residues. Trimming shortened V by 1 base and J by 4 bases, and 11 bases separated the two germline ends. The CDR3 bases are TGTGCCAGCAGCCAAGTCGGGAGAAGATACAATGAGCAGTTCTTC. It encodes CASSQVGRRYNEQFF.

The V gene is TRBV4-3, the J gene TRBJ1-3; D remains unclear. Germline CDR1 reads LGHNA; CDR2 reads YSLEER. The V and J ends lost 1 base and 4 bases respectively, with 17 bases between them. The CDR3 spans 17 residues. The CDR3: CASSQVLGKGWGNTIYF. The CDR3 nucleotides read TGCGCCAGCAGCCAAGTTCTAGGGAAGGGCTGGGGAAACACCATATATTTT.